This T cell receptor beta chain was sequenced in a study of blood T cell repertoires in COVID-19. Background on the study: Nucleic acid was either cDNA or gDNA, and it came from T cells, B-cell-depleted T cells, or PBMCs.

CDR1 and CDR2 (germline): SGHRS, YFSETQ. CDR3 length: 14 amino acids. J lost 1 base, V lost 2 bases, and 0 bases had no gene match. In the authors' workflow: Amplification with reference gene primers provided the estimates of nucleated cell counts. Clones were sequenced by immunoSEQ multiplex PCR, and TCRdb holds only the in-frame ones, with some missing. V and J calls and clone size are those listed in that table; D and trimming were worked out from the DNA. The sample carries over 250,000 clones, about 88% recorded once. This TCR derives from a woman in her sixties with acute or convalescent COVID-19. The chain is built from TRBV5-1 and TRBJ2-3; TRBD2 matches 8 bases. Sequencing input: peripheral blood. The CDR3 here is CASSLLAGTDTQYF. The CDR3 DNA is TGCGCCAGCAGCTTACTAGCGGGCACAGATACGCAGTATTTT. The full variable domain, completed using reference TRBV5-1 and TRBJ2-3, is KAGVTQTPRYLIKTRGQQVTLSCSPISGHRSVSWYQQTPGQGLQFLFEYFSETQRNKGNFPGRFSGRQFSNSRSEMNVSTLELGDSALYLCASSLLAGTDTQYFGPGTRLTVL.